This T cell receptor (beta chain) derives from a study of T cell responses to AZD1222 COVID-19 vaccine. Study-level information: Second-dose recipients at about 4 or about 12 weeks were treated as one pooled group.

Sequencing used immunoSEQ multiplex PCR; TCRdb keeps in-frame clones, though not all of them. Among about 120,000 clones listed, roughly 90% were seen once. General study findings and limits: There were repertoire samples only from the period after the peak T cell response.

This clone turned up a few times. Its antigen is unknown. Trimming took 4 bases from V and 6 from J, leaving 10 bases between them. This CDR3 has 13 amino acids. CDR1 and CDR2 (germline): LGHDT, YNNKEL (reference sequence). The gene calls are TRBV3-1 (or the pseudogene TRBV3-2) and TRBJ1-5, with a weak D call TRBD1 (6 bases). This TCR was sampled from an adult in good health. This specimen consisted of peripheral blood, obtained on day 0 of AZD1222 vaccination. This CDR3 reads CASSLGGFQPQHF. The CDR3 region has the DNA TGTGCCAGCAGCCTAGGGGGGTTTCAGCCCCAGCATTTT.